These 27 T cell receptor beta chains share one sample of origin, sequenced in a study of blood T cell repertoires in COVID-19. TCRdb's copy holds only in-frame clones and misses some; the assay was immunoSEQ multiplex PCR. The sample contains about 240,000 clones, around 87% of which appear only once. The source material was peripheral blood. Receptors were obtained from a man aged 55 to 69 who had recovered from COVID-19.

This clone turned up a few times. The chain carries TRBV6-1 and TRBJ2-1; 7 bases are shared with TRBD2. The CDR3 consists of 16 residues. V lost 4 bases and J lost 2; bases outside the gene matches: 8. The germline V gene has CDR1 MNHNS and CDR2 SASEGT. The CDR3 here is CASSGRTGGAYNEQFF. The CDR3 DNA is TGTGCCAGCAGTGGCCGGACGGGGGGAGCCTACAATGAGCAGTTCTTC.

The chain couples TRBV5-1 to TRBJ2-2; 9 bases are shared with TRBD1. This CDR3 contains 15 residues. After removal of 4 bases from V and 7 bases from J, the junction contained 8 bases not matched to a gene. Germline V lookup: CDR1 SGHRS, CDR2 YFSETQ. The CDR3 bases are TGCGCCAGCAGCAGGACAGGGGAACGCAACGGGGAGCTGTTTTTT. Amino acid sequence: CASSRTGERNGELFF.

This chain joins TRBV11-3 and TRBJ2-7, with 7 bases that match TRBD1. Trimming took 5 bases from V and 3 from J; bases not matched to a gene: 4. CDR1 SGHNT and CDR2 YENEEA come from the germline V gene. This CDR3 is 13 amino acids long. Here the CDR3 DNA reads TGTGCCAGCAGCCCGGGACAGAACTACGAGCAGTACTTC. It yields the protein CASSPGQNYEQYF.

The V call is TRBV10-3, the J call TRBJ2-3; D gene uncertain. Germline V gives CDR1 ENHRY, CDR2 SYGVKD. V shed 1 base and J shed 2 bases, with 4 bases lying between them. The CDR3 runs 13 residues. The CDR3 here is CAISEYITDTQYF. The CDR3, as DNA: TGTGCCATCAGTGAGTATATCACAGATACGCAGTATTTT.

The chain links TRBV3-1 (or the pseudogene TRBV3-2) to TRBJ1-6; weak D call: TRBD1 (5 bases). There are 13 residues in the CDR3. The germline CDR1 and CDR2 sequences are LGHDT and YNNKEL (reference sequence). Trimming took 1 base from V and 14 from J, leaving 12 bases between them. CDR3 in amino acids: CASSQGSGGALHF. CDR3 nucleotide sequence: TGTGCCAGCAGCCAAGGCTCGGGGGGGGCCCTCCACTTT.

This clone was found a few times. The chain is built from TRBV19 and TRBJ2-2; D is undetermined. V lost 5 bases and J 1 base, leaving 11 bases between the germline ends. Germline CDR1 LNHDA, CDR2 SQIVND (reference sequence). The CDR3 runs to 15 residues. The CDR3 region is CASSPIALNTGELFF. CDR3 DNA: TGTGCCAGTAGTCCCATAGCCTTGAACACCGGGGAGCTGTTTTTT.

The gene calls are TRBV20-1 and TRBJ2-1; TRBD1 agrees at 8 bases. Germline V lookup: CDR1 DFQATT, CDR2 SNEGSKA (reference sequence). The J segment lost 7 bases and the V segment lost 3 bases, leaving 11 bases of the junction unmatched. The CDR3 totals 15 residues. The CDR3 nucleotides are TGCAGTGCTAGTCGAGGACAGGGTGGTCGGAATGAGCAGTTCTTC. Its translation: CSASRGQGGRNEQFF.

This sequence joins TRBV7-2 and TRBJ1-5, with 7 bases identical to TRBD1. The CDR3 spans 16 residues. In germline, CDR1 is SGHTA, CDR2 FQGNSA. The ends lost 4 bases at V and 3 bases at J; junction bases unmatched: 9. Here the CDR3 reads CASSYASGQPNQPQHF. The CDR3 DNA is TGTGCCAGCAGCTACGCCTCGGGACAGCCCAATCAGCCCCAGCATTTT.

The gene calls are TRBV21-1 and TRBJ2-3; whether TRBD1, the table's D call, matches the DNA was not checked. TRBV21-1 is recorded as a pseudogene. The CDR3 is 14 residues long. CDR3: CASSKGSETDTQYF. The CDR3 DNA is TGTGCCAGCAGCAAAGGGTCAGAAACAGATACGCAGTATTTT.

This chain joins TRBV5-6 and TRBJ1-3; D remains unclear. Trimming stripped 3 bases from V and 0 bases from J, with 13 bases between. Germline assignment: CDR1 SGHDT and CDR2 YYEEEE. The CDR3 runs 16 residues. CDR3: CASSSRLGASGNTIYF. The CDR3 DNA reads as TGTGCCAGCAGCTCCAGATTGGGAGCCTCTGGAAACACCATATATTTT.

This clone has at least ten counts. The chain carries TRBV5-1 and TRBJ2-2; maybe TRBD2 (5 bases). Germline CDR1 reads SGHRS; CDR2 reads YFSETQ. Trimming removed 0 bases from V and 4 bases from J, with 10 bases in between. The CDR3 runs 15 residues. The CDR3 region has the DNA TGCGCCAGCAGCTTGGCCGTGAGGGCCACCGGGGAGCTGTTTTTT. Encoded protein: CASSLAVRATGELFF.

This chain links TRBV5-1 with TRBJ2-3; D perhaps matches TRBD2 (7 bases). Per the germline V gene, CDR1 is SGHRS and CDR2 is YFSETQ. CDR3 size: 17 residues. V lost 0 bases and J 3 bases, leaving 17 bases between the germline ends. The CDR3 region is CASSLGINREGTDTQYF. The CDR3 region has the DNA TGCGCCAGCAGCTTGGGGATAAACAGGGAGGGTACAGATACGCAGTATTTT.

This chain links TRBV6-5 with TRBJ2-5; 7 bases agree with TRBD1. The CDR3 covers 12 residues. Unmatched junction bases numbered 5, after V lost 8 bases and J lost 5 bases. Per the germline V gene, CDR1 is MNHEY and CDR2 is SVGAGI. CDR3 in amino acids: CASGQGVETQYF. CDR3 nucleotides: TGTGCCAGCGGTCAGGGGGTGGAGACCCAGTACTTC.

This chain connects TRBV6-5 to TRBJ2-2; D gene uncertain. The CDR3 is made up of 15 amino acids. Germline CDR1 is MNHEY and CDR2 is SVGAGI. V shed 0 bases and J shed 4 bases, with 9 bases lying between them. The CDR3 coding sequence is TGTGCCAGCAGTTACTCGAACACCCCCACCGGGGAGCTGTTTTTT. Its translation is CASSYSNTPTGELFF.

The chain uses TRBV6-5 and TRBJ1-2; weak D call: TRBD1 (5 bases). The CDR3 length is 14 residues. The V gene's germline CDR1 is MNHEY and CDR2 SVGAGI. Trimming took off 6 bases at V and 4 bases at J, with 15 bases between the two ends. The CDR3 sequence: CASRGFGGTYGYTF. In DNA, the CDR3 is TGTGCCAGCAGGGGTTTTGGAGGGACCTATGGCTACACCTTC.

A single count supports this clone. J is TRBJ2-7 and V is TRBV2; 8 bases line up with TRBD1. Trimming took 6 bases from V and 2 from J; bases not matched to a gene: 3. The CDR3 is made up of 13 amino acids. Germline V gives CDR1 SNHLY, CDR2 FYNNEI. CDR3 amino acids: CASRGTGTYEQYF. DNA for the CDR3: TGTGCCAGCAGGGGGACAGGAACCTACGAGCAGTACTTC.

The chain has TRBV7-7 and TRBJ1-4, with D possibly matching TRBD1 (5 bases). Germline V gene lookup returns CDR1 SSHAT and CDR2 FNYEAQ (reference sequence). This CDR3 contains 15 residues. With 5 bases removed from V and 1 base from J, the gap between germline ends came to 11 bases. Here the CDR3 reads CASSPPGGTNEKLFF. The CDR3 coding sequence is TGTGCCAGCAGCCCCCCCGGGGGAACTAATGAAAAACTGTTTTTT.

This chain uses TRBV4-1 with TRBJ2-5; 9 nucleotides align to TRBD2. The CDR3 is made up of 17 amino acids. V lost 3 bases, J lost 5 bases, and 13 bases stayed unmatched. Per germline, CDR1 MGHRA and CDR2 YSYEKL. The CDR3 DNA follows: TGCGCCAGCAGCCAGAAGAACGGCGGGGGGGGTGTGGAGACCCAGTACTTC. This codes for CASSQKNGGGGVETQYF.

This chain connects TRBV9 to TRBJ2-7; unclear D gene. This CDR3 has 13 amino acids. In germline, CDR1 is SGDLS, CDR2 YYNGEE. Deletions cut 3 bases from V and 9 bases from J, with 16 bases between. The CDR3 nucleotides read TGTGCCAGCAGCGGGCCCGCTAGTTTTGGGCAGTACTTC. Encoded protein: CASSGPASFGQYF.

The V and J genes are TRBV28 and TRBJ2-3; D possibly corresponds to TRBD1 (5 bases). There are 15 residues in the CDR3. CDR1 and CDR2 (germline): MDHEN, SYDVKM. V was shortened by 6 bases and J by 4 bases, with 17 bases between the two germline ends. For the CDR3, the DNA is TGTGCCAGCAGACCCGCGGCCTTAGGGGCAGATACGCAGTATTTT. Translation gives CASRPAALGADTQYF.

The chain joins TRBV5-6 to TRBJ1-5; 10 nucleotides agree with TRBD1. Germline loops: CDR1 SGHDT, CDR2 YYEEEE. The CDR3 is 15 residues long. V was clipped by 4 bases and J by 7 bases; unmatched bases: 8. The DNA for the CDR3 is TGTGCCAGCAGCGCCGGACAGGGGGTATGGCAGCCCCAGCATTTT. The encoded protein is CASSAGQGVWQPQHF.

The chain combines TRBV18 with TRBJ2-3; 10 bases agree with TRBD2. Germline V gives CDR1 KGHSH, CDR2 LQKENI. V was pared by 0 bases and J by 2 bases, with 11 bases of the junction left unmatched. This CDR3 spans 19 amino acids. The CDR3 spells CASSPPASGGARNTDTQYF. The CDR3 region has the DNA TGTGCCAGCTCACCACCCGCCAGCGGGGGGGCCCGGAACACAGATACGCAGTATTTT.

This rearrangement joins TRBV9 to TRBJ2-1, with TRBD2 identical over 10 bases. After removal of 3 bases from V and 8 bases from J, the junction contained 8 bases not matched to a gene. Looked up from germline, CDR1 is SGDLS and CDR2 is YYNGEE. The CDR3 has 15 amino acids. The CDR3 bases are TGTGCCAGCAGCGCCAGCGGGGGGGCTCAGTATGAGCAGTTCTTC. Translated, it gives CASSASGGAQYEQFF.

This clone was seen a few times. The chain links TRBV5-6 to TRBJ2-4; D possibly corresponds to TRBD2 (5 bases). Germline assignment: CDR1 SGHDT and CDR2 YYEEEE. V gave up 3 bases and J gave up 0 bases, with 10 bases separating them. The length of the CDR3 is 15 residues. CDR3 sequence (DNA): TGTGCCAGCAGCTGGTCAGGACTAGCCAAAAACATTCAGTACTTC. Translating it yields CASSWSGLAKNIQYF.

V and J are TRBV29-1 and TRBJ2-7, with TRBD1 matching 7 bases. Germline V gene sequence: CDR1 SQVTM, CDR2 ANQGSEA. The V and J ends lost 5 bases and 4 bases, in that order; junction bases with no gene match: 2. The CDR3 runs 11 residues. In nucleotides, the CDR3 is TGCAGCGTTAGGACAGGATACGAGCAGTACGTC. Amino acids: CSVRTGYEQYV.

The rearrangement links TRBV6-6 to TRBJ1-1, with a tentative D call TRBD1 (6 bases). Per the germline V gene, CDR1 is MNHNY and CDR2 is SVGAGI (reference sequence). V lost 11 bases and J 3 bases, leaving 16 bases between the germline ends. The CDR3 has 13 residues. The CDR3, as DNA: TGTGCCTGCAACCGAGGGGGATACACTGAAGCTTTCTTT. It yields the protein CACNRGGYTEAFF.

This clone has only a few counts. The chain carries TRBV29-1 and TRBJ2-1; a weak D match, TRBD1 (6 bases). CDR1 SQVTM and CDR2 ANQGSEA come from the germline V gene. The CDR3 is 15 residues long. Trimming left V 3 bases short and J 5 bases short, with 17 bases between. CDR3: CSVERGRGSDNEQFF. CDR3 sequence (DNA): TGCAGCGTTGAGAGAGGCAGGGGATCCGACAATGAGCAGTTCTTC.